This TCR beta chain was sequenced for a study of T cells in Graves' hyperthyroidism and ophthalmopathy. Background on the study: Peripheral blood was collected at initial diagnosis, before any treatment.

V lost 3 bases, J lost 4 bases, and 5 bases stayed unmatched. The CDR3 length is 15 residues. Germline CDR1 is SGHTA and CDR2 is FQGNSA. TCR beta CDR3 regions were amplified from RNA. HTBI primers drove first-round RT-PCR of the TCR CDR3. One entry per CDR3 protein results from TCRdb running MiXCR on the multiplex PCR reads. Seen here are around 560,000 distinct CDR3 sequences, 16% observed once, and the top ten hold 18%. This clonotype occurred many times. This chain links TRBV7-2 with TRBJ2-2; 7 bases are shared with TRBD2. Source material: blood. The origin of this receptor is a young woman with Graves' hyperthyroidism. CDR3 amino acids: CASSLYRTSTGELFF. The DNA for the CDR3 is TGTGCCAGCAGCTTGTACAGGACTAGCACCGGGGAGCTGTTTTTT.